What follows is one T cell receptor (beta chain) and its context. Its recognized antigen is unknown. Qualities for individual bases were not recorded, and no much larger clone is one base off. Libraries were prepared through the immunoSEQ multiplex PCR assay. The multiplex PCR relied on a mix of 60 forward primers for TCR Vbeta segments and 13 reverse primers for TCR Jbeta segments. A multiplex PCR assay on genomic DNA amplified the CDR3 region of rearranged TCR beta genes. The Illumina HiSeq System was used to sequence the amplified TCR beta libraries as 87-base-pair reads. The original methods were these. In a later analysis, approximately 74 million unique TCR beta chains were counted across the 500 to 850 repertoires, and roughly 11 million of these chains were shared by at least two donors. A nearest-neighbor algorithm error-corrected the raw reads and collapsed the reads into unique sequences, merging closely related sequences to remove PCR and sequencing errors. CDR3 sequences were aligned to IMGT reference sequences to assign V, D and J gene segments. For a sequence to be retained, a match of at least six nucleotides to both a V gene segment and a J gene segment was required. A rearrangement counted as productive if the CDR3 had no stop codons and remained in frame with V and J, and every other rearrangement counted as non-productive. Following IMGT convention, CDR3 was defined as the stretch from the second conserved V-encoded cysteine up to the conserved J-encoded phenylalanine. The earlier analysis of about 560 of the donors excluded any sequence lacking an unambiguous match to a single V gene segment. An earlier analysis of some 500 of the donors classified V segments as functional when productive rearrangements were above 56.7% and as segregating when the standard deviation between donors was above 5%. A statistical classification framework was built to diagnose cytomegalovirus status from the catalog of TCR beta chain sequences. In a later analysis, TCR nucleotide sequences were compared against IMGT/GENE-DB human TR gene sequences so that V and J genes could be assigned. A later analysis assigned CDR3 sequences and most-parsimonious VDJ recombination scenarios with the TCRdist pipeline. In a later analysis, each TCR beta chain was defined by its CDR3 amino acid sequence together with its V-gene family, and reads without a unique V-gene family were excluded. To address suspected cross-contamination and a sequencing artifact, a later analysis removed roughly 640 highly shared, low-generation-probability nucleotide sequences. In a later analysis, a clonal expansion index for each public chain was calculated from normalized within-repertoire ranks of inferred template counts. A later analysis computed generation probabilities with a VDJ recombination model fitted to out-of-frame rearrangements, and checked the results against IGoR. Hypergeometric tests were used in a later analysis to score TCR-TCR, TCR-HLA and TCR-CMV co-occurrence, with a repertoire-size bias correction applied to the TCR pairs. False discovery rates were estimated in a later analysis by permuting HLA or CMV assignments 20 times. A later analysis grouped co-occurring TCRs with DBSCAN, adding TCRdist sequence similarity when clustering within HLA-allele-positive subsets. For co-occurrence clustering, repertoires with fewer than 30,000 or more than 120,000 public chains were excluded, along with 5 or 6 repertoires with anomalous nucleotide sharing. TCRdb retrieved this table from immuneACCESS and kept in-frame rearrangements only. Not all clones are present; in checked studies, unresolved V genes account for under half, and no reason is known for the remainder. V and J calls and clone size come straight from that table; D and trimming were deduced from the DNA. The table for this sample lists some 97,000 clones; 75% to 85% of them were counted only once. Of the sample, 4% is held by the ten largest clones.

The cohort comprised 670 or so healthy bone marrow donors. At the time of sampling, every cohort member was nominally healthy, though immune exposures that went unrecorded were likely present. The donor tested CMV seropositive and was one of the 289 seropositive cohort members. A peripheral blood sample was provided by each donor, and peripheral blood mononuclear cells were used for TCR beta sequencing. Genomic DNA extraction from the blood cell samples was performed with the Qiagen DNeasy Blood Extraction Kit. V loses 0 bases, J loses 4 bases, and the germline ends lie 13 bases apart. CDR3 length: 16 amino acids, cysteine to phenylalanine. Only CDR3 DNA remains: 48 bases, in frame from the first base. CDR1 and CDR2 are drawn from the germline V gene: MNHNS, SASEGT. These data belong to a study of cytomegalovirus exposure and HLA in healthy donors (dated by TCRdb to 2016 to 2017). In terms of the full investigation: According to an earlier analysis of a few hundred of the donors, about 179 million T cells yielded 120 million or so unique TCR beta sequences and about 300 Gb of sequence data. Roughly 300 gigabases of sequencing data and 70 million to 100 million unique TCR sequences made up an early release that covered several hundred HLA-typed donors. Of the approximately 400 genotyped donors, approximately 83% fell in the genetic ancestry cluster associated with self-reported Caucasian donors. The study aimed to test whether cataloging public T cell receptors could reveal signatures of past pathogen exposure. The study profiled the T cell repertoires of under 850 subjects by immunosequencing and related them to cytomegalovirus serostatus. Along with the roughly 610-subject first cohort, a separate validation cohort of roughly 110 different subjects was used. The study combined high-throughput TCR immunosequencing, statistical association of individual TCRs with disease status, and machine learning to predict cytomegalovirus infection status. To study patterns of TCR occurrence, a later analysis re-analyzed previously published TCR beta repertoires from 666 donors and added high-resolution HLA genotyping. The later analysis used no new phenotypic data to find candidate immune exposures, relying instead on TCR beta sequences and their occurrence across donors. An earlier analysis of some 600 of the donors applied high-throughput TCR beta sequencing to assess whether each TCR beta V gene segment acted as functional or pseudogenic. Alongside the repertoire data, information on donor age, sex, ethnicity and CMV serostatus was compiled. Genome-wide SNP genotypes for about three fifths of the roughly 670 donors were used in a later genetic analysis, which treated that subset as a discovery cohort. All discovery cohort repertoires had been generated using a single sequencing platform. Both class I and class II loci were covered by HLA typing, at four-digit resolution. Typing coverage differed by locus: A, B, C, DRB1 and DQB1 were typed in about 620-630 donors, DQA1 in about 550, DPA1 in some 600, and DPB1 in around 490. Roughly five DR-DQ haplotypes were handled as single units for association and clustering because linkage in the cohort was strong. On average, about 200,000 unique TCR beta nucleotide sequences were sequenced per donor among about 400 genotyped donors of the cohort, with roughly 20% of those sequences being non-productive. Study-level results and caveats: The presence/absence analyses assumed that sequencing depth was roughly uniform across donors, and that assumption may not be true. Linkage disequilibrium might explain the correlated functional status among segregating V segments, but an unknown experimental factor could not be ruled out. The only immune exposure information available for the cohort was CMV serostatus. Compared with the approximately 720-donor mean, donors in an Asian-associated ancestry cluster had fewer N-insertions in productive TCRs, according to a later genetic analysis. A later analysis associated 17,000 or so TCR beta sequences with specific HLA alleles at a false discovery rate of 0.05. Strong co-occurrence of HLA alleles, especially DR and DQ, made assigning TCR associations to individual alleles difficult. A later genetic analysis associated a missense DCLRE1C variant with V-gene and J-gene trimming of TCR beta chains, and an independent cohort replicated the association. An earlier analysis of some 560 of the donors showed that most TCR beta V segments appeared in productive rearrangements either about 87% or about 30% of the time, which broadly matched IMGT annotations. In a later analysis, TCR association rates were found to vary across HLA loci, with the most associated TCRs seen for DRB1 alleles and the fewest for HLA-C alleles. The authors suggested that the approach could potentially be generalized to other disease states and immunological phenotypes. Because the 87-base-pair reads could not distinguish some IMGT-functional V segments, including TRBV6-2 and TRBV6-3, those segments were excluded. A cluster of highly shared sequence variants was judged likely to represent a technical artifact of the sequencing pipeline. HLA typing was unavailable for some donors at each locus, so association tests used only the typed subset. In vitro tests confirmed that a few of the cytomegalovirus-associated TCR beta chains recognize cytomegalovirus antigens. Because counts were too low, about 17 rarely observed V segments, including chromosome 9 orphons, were excluded from the earlier analysis of about 500 of the donors. Most CMV-associated TCR beta chains appeared to be HLA-restricted in a later analysis, and the HLA associations seemed to be driven largely by CMV exposure. The classifier was reported to diagnose cytomegalovirus status with high specificity and sensitivity in both the original and validation cohorts. In a later analysis, several top co-occurrence clusters were reported to appear linked to parvovirus B19, influenza, CMV and Epstein-Barr virus. A total of 164 TCR beta chains were listed by the study as associated with cytomegalovirus. This cohort had only TCR beta chains sequenced, and the lack of alpha or paired-chain data limited which features could be detected. Most TCR sequences were observed very rarely across donors, whereas some public TCRs were present in many individuals. In a later analysis, HLA-associated TCR beta chains were found to be more clonally expanded and to have lower generation probabilities than equally common non-associated chains. A further reported finding was that TCR beta sequences accurately predicted the HLA-A and HLA-B alleles for most subjects in the first cohort.

The receptor chain draws on TRBV6-1 and TRBJ1-5; the D gene cannot be named for sure. The sample was PBMCs. The receptor was isolated from a woman aged 45 to 65 in good health and CMV-seropositive. In nucleotides, the sequence is TGTGCCAGCAGTGAAGCGCGGCAGCTGCGAAATCAGCCCCAGCATTTT. It codes for CASSEARQLRNQPQHF.